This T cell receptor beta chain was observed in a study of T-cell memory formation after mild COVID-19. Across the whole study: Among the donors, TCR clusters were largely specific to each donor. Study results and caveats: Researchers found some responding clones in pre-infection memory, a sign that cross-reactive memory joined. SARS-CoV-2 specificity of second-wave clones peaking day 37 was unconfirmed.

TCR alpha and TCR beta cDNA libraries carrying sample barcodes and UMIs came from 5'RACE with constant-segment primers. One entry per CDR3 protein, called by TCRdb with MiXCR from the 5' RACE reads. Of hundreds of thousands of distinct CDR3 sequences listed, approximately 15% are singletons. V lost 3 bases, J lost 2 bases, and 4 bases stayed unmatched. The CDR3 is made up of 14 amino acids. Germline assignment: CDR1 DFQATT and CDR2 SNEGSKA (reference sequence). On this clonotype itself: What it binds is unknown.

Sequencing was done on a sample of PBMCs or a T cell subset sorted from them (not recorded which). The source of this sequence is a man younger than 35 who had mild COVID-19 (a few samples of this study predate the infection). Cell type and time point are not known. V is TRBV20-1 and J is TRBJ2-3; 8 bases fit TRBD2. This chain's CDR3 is CSASGGDYTDTQYF. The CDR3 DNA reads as TGCAGTGCTAGCGGGGGGGACTACACAGATACGCAGTATTTT.